This T cell receptor (beta chain) is from a study of CD8+ T cells in alopecia areata. Overall study: Severity scores in treated patients reflected the percentage of scalp affected.

Documented treatment: oral pan-JAK inhibitor, 5-10 mg twice daily. Sequencing templates came from extracted RNA that was reverse transcribed into cDNA. Profiled with immunoSEQ multiplex PCR; TCRdb holds only in-frame clones, not every one. There are about 220,000 clones in the sample; less than 75% occur only once, and 1.6% lies in the top ten. The clonotype originates from a human donor with alopecia areata. This material consisted of CD4+ T cells sorted from blood, taken at week 4, from a patient treated with tofacitinib.

CDR3 sequence reads: CASSSTSGGANEQFF. DNA for the CDR3: TGTGCCAGCAGTTCGACTAGCGGGGGGGCAAATGAGCAGTTCTTC. The chain employs TRBV9 and TRBJ2-1, with TRBD2 matching 14 bases. The V gene end was trimmed by 5 bases and the J gene end by 7 bases; junction bases not matched to a gene: 5. CDR1 and CDR2 from the germline V gene are SGDLS and YYNGEE. The CDR3 covers 15 residues.